What follows are 17 T cell receptor beta chains derived from one specimen sequenced in a study of glioma-infiltrating T cells after dendritic cell vaccination. Indicated time point: after dendritic cell vaccination, including at tumor progression/relapse. Assay: immunoSEQ multiplex PCR; the TCRdb copy retains only in-frame clones and omits some. The table lists under 75,000 clones, more than 70% of them singletons, with more than 8.5% in the top ten. Specimen: blood, collected after dendritic cell vaccination. Source of these receptors: a human donor with glioblastoma.

The chain joins TRBV5-1 to TRBJ2-7; 10 nucleotides match TRBD2. The CDR3 has 16 residues. V trimming: 2 bases; J trimming: 0 bases; junction bases outside the gene matches: 5. The germline gives CDR1 SGHRS, CDR2 YFSETQ. The CDR3 region has the DNA TGCGCCAGCAGCTTAGGAGCGGGGGGGAGCTCCTACGAGCAGTACTTC. Translating gives CASSLGAGGSSYEQYF.

V usage is TRBV27 and J usage is TRBJ1-5; the D is unclear. The CDR3 has 14 amino acids. Germline lookup yields CDR1 MNHEY and CDR2 SMNVEV (reference sequence). V gave up 5 bases and J gave up 0 bases, with 8 bases separating them. DNA of the CDR3: TGTGCCAGCAGTCCCAGATATAGCAATCAGCCCCAGCATTTT. Amino acid sequence: CASSPRYSNQPQHF.

This clone was seen once. The chain is built from TRBV18 and TRBJ2-7, with D possibly matching TRBD2 (6 bases). Germline values: CDR1 KGHSH, CDR2 LQKENI. The V end was cut by 0 bases, the J end by 1 base, with 7 bases between. CDR3 length: 14 amino acids. The chain's CDR3 is CASSPPGSSYEQYF. The CDR3 region has the DNA TGTGCCAGCTCACCACCCGGGAGTTCCTACGAGCAGTACTTC.

The chain joins TRBV6-5 to TRBJ2-4, with a weak D call TRBD1 (6 bases). CDR1 MNHEY and CDR2 SVGAGI come from the germline V gene. This CDR3 contains 14 residues. The germline V and J ends were trimmed by 2 bases and 6 bases, with 11 bases remaining between them. As DNA, the CDR3 is TGTGCCAGCAGTTACCTTAAGGGGGTAAACATTCAGTACTTC. It specifies CASSYLKGVNIQYF.

V gene TRBV6-5 combines with J gene TRBJ1-2; tentative D call: TRBD1 (5 bases). Trimming removed 1 base at V and 4 bases at J, with 10 bases between. CDR1 and CDR2 from the germline V gene are MNHEY and SVGAGI. The length of the CDR3 is 14 residues. The CDR3 DNA reads as TGTGCCAGCAGTTACTACGGCCAGGGCTATGGCTACACCTTC. Its protein product is CASSYYGQGYGYTF.

This chain uses TRBV5-4 with TRBJ2-3, with 9 nucleotides matching TRBD2. CDR1 and CDR2 from the germline V gene are SGHNT and YYREEE (reference sequence). The CDR3 covers 16 residues. Germline trimming cut 4 bases from V and 2 bases from J; bases unmatched to any gene: 8. CDR3 bases: TGTGCCAGCAGCCCCCTTAGCGGGGGTCACACAGATACGCAGTATTTT. This codes for CASSPLSGGHTDTQYF.

The chain couples TRBV25-1 to TRBJ2-1; a possible D gene is TRBD2 (7 bases). Germline V gives CDR1 MGHDK, CDR2 SYGVNS. Trimming removed 3 bases at V and 6 bases at J, with 12 bases between. The CDR3 has 14 residues. CDR3 residues: CASSDVGGPNEQFF. The CDR3 DNA reads TGTGCCAGCAGTGATGTGGGGGGGCCCAATGAGCAGTTCTTC. The variable domain in full, with the rest retrieved from reference TRBV25-1 and TRBJ2-1, is EADIYQTPRYLVIGTGKKITLECSQTMGHDKMYWYQQDPGMELHLIHYSYGVNSTEKGDLSSESTVSRIRTEHFPLTLESARPSHTSQYLCASSDVGGPNEQFFGPGTRLTVL.

V and J are TRBV5-1 and TRBJ1-1, with no clear D. V was clipped by 1 base and J by 3 bases, with 13 bases between them. From germline, CDR1 is SGHRS and CDR2 YFSETQ. CDR3 size: 15 residues. This CDR3 reads CASSLFPGKDTEAFF. CDR3 coding DNA: TGCGCCAGCAGCTTGTTTCCGGGGAAGGACACTGAAGCTTTCTTT. The complete variable domain, with remaining parts taken from reference TRBV5-1 and TRBJ1-1, reads KAGVTQTPRYLIKTRGQQVTLSCSPISGHRSVSWYQQTPGQGLQFLFEYFSETQRNKGNFPGRFSGRQFSNSRSEMNVSTLELGDSALYLCASSLFPGKDTEAFFGQGTRLTVV.

The chain links TRBV4-3 to TRBJ1-4; possible D gene TRBD1, 6 bases. CDR3 length: 14 residues. Between the trimmed V and J ends, which lost 3 bases and 7 bases, there was a span of 12 bases. Germline CDR1 LGHNA, CDR2 YSLEER. The CDR3, as DNA: TGCGCCAGCAGCCATACAGGGTACGGTGAAAAACTGTTTTTT. The encoded protein is CASSHTGYGEKLFF.

The V call is TRBV5-8, the J call TRBJ1-2; tentatively, D is TRBD1 (5 bases). This CDR3 spans 13 amino acids. The germline V gene encodes CDR1 SGHTS and CDR2 YDEGEE. Trimming pared 3 bases from V and 3 bases from J, leaving 9 bases between. The CDR3 here is CASSSTGYYGYTF. In DNA form, the CDR3 reads TGTGCCAGCAGCTCTACAGGATACTATGGCTACACCTTC.

The chain recombines TRBV5-1 with TRBJ1-1; possible D gene TRBD1, 6 bases. The CDR3 contains 17 residues. In germline, CDR1 is SGHRS, CDR2 YFSETQ. With 5 bases removed from V and 5 bases from J, the gap between germline ends came to 25 bases. CDR3 sequence: CASRGDTVPFRRTEAFF. Written as DNA, the CDR3 is TGCGCCAGCAGGGGGGACACAGTACCTTTTCGGCGGACTGAAGCTTTCTTT.

V usage is TRBV7-8 and J usage is TRBJ2-3; TRBD1 might be the D (5 bases). The CDR3 covers 16 residues. V was clipped by 1 base and J by 0 bases, with 11 bases between them. Germline V gene data show CDR1 as SGHVS and CDR2 as FQNEAQ. Here the CDR3 reads CASSLVGDPSTDTQYF. CDR3 coding DNA: TGTGCCAGCAGCTTAGTAGGGGATCCTAGCACAGATACGCAGTATTTT.

This chain connects TRBV30 to TRBJ1-1, with D tentatively TRBD1 (6 bases). CDR1 is GTSNPN and CDR2 is SVGIG in the germline V gene (reference sequence). The CDR3 extends over 16 amino acids. Trimming removed 2 bases at V and 4 bases at J, with 20 bases between. CDR3 in DNA: TGTGCCTGGAGTTTGCTCCCGGGCAGGGGCCCCACTGAAGCTTTCTTT. Its translation: CAWSLLPGRGPTEAFF.

The chain carries TRBV10-2 and TRBJ2-5; 12 nucleotides line up with TRBD2. V was clipped by 3 bases and J by 5 bases; unmatched bases: 4. The V gene's germline CDR1 is WSHSY and CDR2 SAAADI. The CDR3 consists of 15 residues. The CDR3 nucleotides read TGCGCCAGCAGTGAAGGGCTAGCGGGGGGGGAGACCCAGTACTTC. This translates into CASSEGLAGGETQYF.

The V gene is TRBV28, the J gene TRBJ2-7; TRBD1 matches 10 bases. Losses at the gene ends were 1 base for V and 4 bases for J; bases not matched to a gene: 7. Germline V CDR1 and CDR2: MDHEN, SYDVKM. This CDR3 contains 16 residues. CDR3 bases: TGTGCCAGCAGTTTATCCGGGACAGGGGCCTTTTACGAGCAGTACTTC. The encoded protein is CASSLSGTGAFYEQYF.

The chain joins TRBV11-2 to TRBJ2-5, with 8 bases fitting TRBD2. V dropped 5 bases and J dropped 1; count of bases not matched to a gene: 6. This CDR3 is 15 amino acids long. In germline, CDR1 is SGHAT, CDR2 FQNNGV. This CDR3 reads CASSPQRGTQETQYF. The CDR3 nucleotides read TGTGCCAGCAGCCCCCAGCGGGGGACCCAAGAGACCCAGTACTTC. Supplemented by reference TRBV11-2 and TRBJ2-5, the full variable domain reads EAGVAQSPRYKIIEKRQSVAFWCNPISGHATLYWYQQILGQGPKLLIQFQNNGVVDDSQLPKDRFSAERLKGVDSTLKIQPAKLEDSAVYLCASSPQRGTQETQYFGPGTRLLVL.

The V gene is TRBV28, the J gene TRBJ1-2; D possibly corresponds to TRBD1 (6 bases). The germline CDR1 and CDR2 sequences are MDHEN and SYDVKM. Deletions cut 7 bases from V and 3 bases from J, with 15 bases between. This CDR3 has 14 amino acids. The CDR3 DNA reads TGTGCCAGCACCCGCCCGGCAGGGGACTATGGCTACACCTTC. The encoded protein is CASTRPAGDYGYTF.